This is a list of T cell receptor beta chains from one sample in a study of shared clonotypes between healthy human individuals. Data came from immunoSEQ multiplex PCR; TCRdb stores just in-frame clones and leaves some out. Among millions of clones listed, about 93% were seen once. The sequencing input was naive CD8+ T cells from PBMCs. All receptors derive from a man aged 18-30 years in good health. Some clones in this sample may be carry-over from other donors' samples. The CDR3 runs from the conserved cysteine through the conserved F or W. A D gene is named only where the DNA matches it firmly. The size field is filled for only some rows; it gives once, few, many or a size class.

TRBD1 TRBJ2-3 - TRBV5-8 CASSLGTYRGADTQYF TGTGCCAGCAGCTTGGGGACGTACAGGGGCGCAGATACGCAGTATTTT
TRBD2 TRBJ2-7 - TRBV9 CASSAGLAGTYEQYF TGTGCCAGCAGCGCCGGACTAGCGGGAACCTACGAGCAGTACTTC
TRBD1 TRBJ1-2 once TRBV7-9 CASSSDRGRGYTF TGTGCCAGCAGCTCGGACAGGGGGCGAGGCTACACCTTC
- TRBJ1-5 - TRBV27 CASSSSPLHQPQHF TGTGCCAGCAGTTCCTCTCCCCTCCATCAGCCCCAGCATTTT
TRBD2 TRBJ2-7 - TRBV4-1 CASSQTPTVTSGTYEQYF TGCGCCAGCAGCCAAACTCCGACCGTGACTAGCGGGACTTACGAGCAGTACTTC
TRBD1 TRBJ1-5 - TRBV11-1 CASSQTGSSNQPQHF TGTGCCAGCAGCCAGACAGGGTCTAGCAATCAGCCCCAGCATTTT
TRBD2 TRBJ2-3 once TRBV29-1 CSVISTSGSTDTQYF TGCAGCGTGATATCGACTAGCGGGAGCACCGATACGCAGTATTTT
TRBD2 TRBJ2-5 - TRBV6-4 CASSVTSGNQETQYF TGTGCCAGCAGTGTTACCAGCGGGAACCAAGAGACCCAGTACTTC
- TRBJ2-7 - TRBV5-1 CASSEHGRTYEQYF TGCGCCAGCAGCGAGCATGGGAGGACCTACGAGCAGTACTTC
TRBD1 TRBJ2-7 once TRBV6-1 CASSDRPGTGAYEQYF TGTGCCAGCAGTGACCGTCCCGGGACAGGGGCCTACGAGCAGTACTTC
- TRBJ2-5 - TRBV27 CASSFIQVAGETQYF TGTGCCAGCAGTTTTATACAGGTCGCGGGGGAGACCCAGTACTTC
- TRBJ2-1 - TRBV27 CASSFYRYNEQFF TGTGCCAGCAGTTTCTATAGATACAATGAGCAGTTCTTC
- TRBJ2-2 - TRBV27 CASSPLSVLHTGELFF TGTGCCAGCAGTCCCCTCTCGGTGCTTCACACCGGGGAGCTGTTTTTT
TRBD2 TRBJ2-7 - TRBV5-1 CASSLALGGMTSYEQYF TGCGCCAGCAGCTTGGCCTTGGGGGGGATGACCTCCTACGAGCAGTACTTC
- TRBJ2-1 - TRBV6-6 CASSSGHLNEQFF TGTGCCAGCAGTTCAGGACACCTCAATGAGCAGTTCTTC
TRBD1 TRBJ1-1 - TRBV2 CASRTGNLPGNTEAFF TGTGCCAGCAGGACAGGGAACCTTCCCGGGAACACTGAAGCTTTCTTT
TRBD1 TRBJ1-5 - TRBV6-5 CASSSGGRQPQHF TGTGCCAGCAGTTCAGGGGGCAGGCAGCCCCAGCATTTT
- TRBJ1-1 - TRBV27 CASSYTPDSNTEAFF TGTGCCAGCAGCTATACCCCGGACTCGAACACTGAAGCTTTCTTT
TRBD1 TRBJ2-7 - TRBV28 CASSPRTGTSYEQYF TGTGCCAGCAGCCCCCGGACAGGGACCTCCTACGAGCAGTACTTC
TRBD2 TRBJ2-3 - TRBV7-2 CASSLAAGEIPGLARKYTQYF TGTGCCAGCAGCTTAGCGGCAGGAGAAATACCGGGACTAGCTAGGAAATATACGCAGTATTTT
- TRBJ2-1 once TRBV7-2 CASSLVAVLRKGGYNEQFF TGTGCCAGCAGCTTAGTAGCGGTTTTGCGCAAGGGGGGGTACAATGAGCAGTTCTTC
TRBD1 TRBJ1-2 - TRBV30 CAWTVGQGYGYTF TGTGCCTGGACGGTCGGACAGGGGTACGGCTACACCTTC
- TRBJ1-1 - TRBV4-1 CASSPPTGFDTEAFF TGCGCCAGCAGCCCTCCAACAGGGTTCGACACTGAAGCTTTCTTT
TRBD1 TRBJ2-7 - TRBV4-2 CASSSTGVNSYEQYF TGTGCCAGCAGCTCCACAGGGGTAAACTCCTACGAGCAGTACTTC
- TRBJ1-1 once TRBV10-1 CASSETRFTNTEAFF TGCGCCAGCAGTGAGACCCGGTTTACGAACACTGAAGCTTTCTTT
- TRBJ2-7 - TRBV11-2 CASSQFLGSDEQYF TGTGCCAGCAGCCAATTCTTGGGGAGCGACGAGCAGTACTTC
TRBD1 TRBJ1-2 - TRBV13 CASSLYRGLDYGYTF TGTGCCAGCAGCCTATACAGGGGGCTTGACTATGGCTACACCTTC
TRBD1 TRBJ1-4 - TRBV4-3 CASSRLTGGFEKLFF TGCGCCAGCAGCCGCCTGACAGGGGGTTTTGAAAAACTGTTTTTT
- TRBJ2-1 once TRBV5-4 CASSLSPYNEQFF TGTGCCAGCAGCTTGTCCCCATACAATGAGCAGTTCTTC
TRBD2 TRBJ2-7 - TRBV4-1 CASSQKGGTNNEQYF TGCGCCAGCAGCCAAAAAGGCGGGACTAACAACGAGCAGTACTTC
- TRBJ2-7 once TRBV7-9 CASSLGRASAYEQYF TGTGCCAGCAGCTTAGGACGCGCTAGCGCCTACGAGCAGTACTTC
- TRBJ2-1 - TRBV10-3 CAISGARFSYNEQFF TGTGCCATCAGTGGCGCCAGATTCTCCTACAATGAGCAGTTCTTC
TRBD1 TRBJ1-1 - TRBV5-7 CASSSNRDRAVAAFF TGTGCCAGCAGCTCCAACCGGGACAGGGCCGTGGCAGCTTTCTTT
- TRBJ1-2 few TRBV4-3 CASSHGQLDPPMTYGYTF TGCGCCAGCAGCCACGGACAGCTCGACCCTCCGATGACTTATGGCTACACCTTC
- TRBJ1-2 - TRBV7-9 CASSQGGTPVGYTF TGTGCCAGCAGCCAAGGAGGGACCCCGGTTGGCTACACCTTC
- TRBJ2-7 - TRBV7-9 CASSPPTGRRQYF TGTGCCAGCAGCCCGCCGACAGGGAGGCGGCAGTACTTC
TRBD1 TRBJ2-5 - TRBV11-2 CASSQRQGAWETQYF TGTGCCAGCAGCCAAAGACAGGGGGCGTGGGAGACCCAGTACTTC
- TRBJ1-2 - TRBV4-1 CASSLLSELGDYGYTF TGCGCCAGCAGCCTCCTCTCGGAGCTAGGCGACTATGGCTACACCTTC
- TRBJ2-1 - TRBV2 CAMGQNNEQFF TGTGCCATGGGACAAAACAATGAGCAGTTCTTC
- TRBJ1-2 - TRBV10-3 CAISESNGIGVQGYTF TGTGCCATCAGTGAGTCGAACGGCATAGGCGTGCAAGGCTACACCTTC
TRBD1 TRBJ2-1 - TRBV28 CASRFRGRGVDEQFF TGTGCCAGCAGGTTCAGGGGGCGCGGAGTCGATGAGCAGTTCTTC
TRBD2 TRBJ2-1 - TRBV28 CASSPRVAGNEQFF TGTGCCAGCAGTCCCCGTGTAGCGGGCAATGAGCAGTTCTTC
TRBD1 TRBJ1-1 - TRBV4-1 CASSTLQGMNTEAFF TGCGCCAGCAGCACCCTACAGGGGATGAACACTGAAGCTTTCTTT
TRBD1 TRBJ2-7 - TRBV2 CASSEGPGGTYEQYF TGTGCCAGCAGTGAAGGCCCAGGGGGCACTTACGAGCAGTACTTC
- TRBJ2-7 - TRBV15 CATGAGFSYEQYF TGTGCCACCGGGGCGGGATTCTCCTACGAGCAGTACTTC
- TRBJ1-1 - TRBV28 CASSFSGESSEAFF TGTGCCAGCAGTTTTTCAGGGGAGTCATCTGAAGCTTTCTTT
TRBD1 TRBJ2-1 - TRBV6-1 CASSEITGGFGDEQFF TGTGCCAGCAGTGAAATTACAGGGGGGTTCGGCGATGAGCAGTTCTTC
TRBD2 TRBJ2-7 - TRBV27 CASSALAGGYEQYF TGTGCCAGCAGTGCCCTAGCGGGAGGCTACGAGCAGTACTTC
- TRBJ1-2 - TRBV27 CASSPRLVGYGYTF TGTGCCAGCAGTCCCCGACTAGTTGGGTATGGCTACACCTTC
- TRBJ1-5 - TRBV18 CASSAGGAQHF TGTGCCAGCTCAGCGGGGGGGGCCCAGCATTTT
TRBD1 TRBJ1-1 - TRBV6-5 CASDRGSTEAFF TGTGCCAGCGACAGGGGCAGCACTGAAGCTTTCTTT
- TRBJ1-3 - TRBV9 CASTDSWNTIYF TGTGCCAGCACTGATTCTTGGAACACCATATATTTT
- TRBJ2-7 - TRBV27 CASSLTVNSYEQYF TGTGCCAGCAGTTTAACCGTGAACTCCTACGAGCAGTACTTC
TRBD1 TRBJ2-2 - TRBV19 CASRAATGTGELFF TGTGCCAGTAGAGCAGCGACAGGGACCGGGGAGCTGTTTTTT